These T cell receptor beta chains were read from a single sample in a study of T cells in Graves' hyperthyroidism and ophthalmopathy. TCRdb redid the calling of the multiplex PCR reads with MiXCR, one entry per CDR3 protein. This table holds under 300,000 distinct CDR3 sequences, around 15% found once. Material: blood. The origin of the receptors is a woman aged 45-65 years with Graves' hyperthyroidism that later progressed to Graves' ophthalmopathy. Both conserved end residues are part of each CDR3. Each record gives: V gene, clone size, D gene, J gene, CDR3 protein, CDR3 DNA. A D gene is named only where the DNA matches it firmly. Size tells how often a clone was seen (once, few, many) or the class of an expanded clone, and some rows leave it out.

v_gene: TRBV5-1
abundance: many
d_gene: -
j_gene: TRBJ1-2
CDR3aa: CASSREAFYGYTF
CDR3nt: TGCGCCAGCAGCCGGGAAGCTTTTTATGGCTACACCTTC

v_gene: TRBV30
abundance: many
d_gene: -
j_gene: TRBJ2-2
CDR3aa: CSLGAGELFF
CDR3nt: TGTTCCCTAGGGGCCGGGGAGCTGTTTTTT

v_gene: TRBV28
abundance: many
d_gene: -
j_gene: TRBJ1-5
CDR3aa: CASRPGPRSYSNQPQHF
CDR3nt: TGTGCCAGCAGACCTGGACCTAGGTCCTACAGCAATCAGCCCCAGCATTTT

v_gene: TRBV20-1
abundance: many
d_gene: TRBD2
j_gene: TRBJ2-1
CDR3aa: CSAHPSGRARNEQFF
CDR3nt: TGCAGTGCCCACCCCAGCGGGAGGGCCCGTAATGAGCAGTTCTTC

v_gene: TRBV18
abundance: many
d_gene: TRBD1
j_gene: TRBJ1-5
CDR3aa: CASSQGQLNQPQHF
CDR3nt: TGTGCCAGCTCTCAGGGACAGCTCAATCAGCCCCAGCATTTT

v_gene: TRBV3-1
abundance: many
d_gene: -
j_gene: TRBJ2-3
CDR3aa: CASSQGLVADTQYF
CDR3nt: TGTGCCAGCAGCCAAGGGTTGGTTGCAGATACGCAGTATTTT

v_gene: TRBV2
abundance: many
d_gene: -
j_gene: TRBJ1-2
CDR3aa: CASSGRRANYGYTF
CDR3nt: TGTGCCAGCAGTGGCCGAAGGGCAAACTATGGCTACACCTTC

v_gene: TRBV2
abundance: many
d_gene: TRBD2
j_gene: TRBJ2-1
CDR3aa: CASTGLAGLNEQFF
CDR3nt: TGTGCCAGCACCGGACTAGCGGGACTCAATGAGCAGTTCTTC

v_gene: TRBV28
abundance: many
d_gene: -
j_gene: TRBJ1-2
CDR3aa: CASSPYFGYGYTF
CDR3nt: TGTGCCAGCAGTCCCTACTTTGGCTATGGCTACACCTTC

v_gene: TRBV20-1
abundance: many
d_gene: TRBD1
j_gene: TRBJ2-7
CDR3aa: CSATRTGTGGSEQYF
CDR3nt: TGCAGTGCTACAAGAACCGGGACAGGGGGGTCCGAGCAGTACTTC

v_gene: TRBV7-9
abundance: many
d_gene: TRBD1
j_gene: TRBJ2-5
CDR3aa: CASSIGQGQETQYF
CDR3nt: TGTGCCAGCAGCATCGGACAGGGTCAAGAGACCCAGTACTTC

v_gene: TRBV19
abundance: once
d_gene: -
j_gene: TRBJ1-6
CDR3aa: CASSMAWSNSPLHF
CDR3nt: TGTGCCAGTAGTATGGCCTGGTCGAATTCACCCCTCCACTTT

v_gene: TRBV20-1
abundance: -
d_gene: TRBD1
j_gene: TRBJ1-5
CDR3aa: CSAWDRVGSSNQPQHF
CDR3nt: TGCAGTGCCTGGGACAGGGTAGGGAGTAGCAATCAGCCCCAGCATTTT

v_gene: TRBV2
abundance: many
d_gene: -
j_gene: TRBJ2-5
CDR3aa: CASSDRAGRGETQYF
CDR3nt: TGTGCCAGCAGTGACCGGGCGGGTAGGGGGGAGACCCAGTACTTC

v_gene: TRBV20-1
abundance: few
d_gene: -
j_gene: TRBJ2-3
CDR3aa: CSAAGTASSTDTQYF
CDR3nt: TGCAGTGCGGCCGGGACGGCTTCTAGCACAGATACGCAGTATTTT

v_gene: TRBV9
abundance: many
d_gene: -
j_gene: TRBJ2-7
CDR3aa: CASSVGSRGNYEQYF
CDR3nt: TGTGCCAGCAGCGTAGGATCGCGGGGTAACTACGAGCAGTACTTC

v_gene: TRBV7-7
abundance: -
d_gene: TRBD2
j_gene: TRBJ2-5
CDR3aa: CASSLSVVAGNQETQYF
CDR3nt: TGTGCTAGCAGCTTAAGTGTGGTAGCGGGAAACCAAGAGACCCAGTACTTC

v_gene: TRBV5-4
abundance: -
d_gene: TRBD2
j_gene: TRBJ2-1
CDR3aa: CASSLDLAGGNEQFF
CDR3nt: TGTGCCAGCAGCTTAGATCTAGCGGGAGGCAATGAGCAGTTCTTC

v_gene: TRBV7-2
abundance: once
d_gene: TRBD1
j_gene: TRBJ1-1
CDR3aa: CTQGDQEEAFF
CDR3nt: TGTACACAGGGGGACCAGGAAGAAGCTTTCTTT

v_gene: TRBV20-1
abundance: many
d_gene: TRBD1
j_gene: TRBJ1-1
CDR3aa: CSATWETGTVNTEAFF
CDR3nt: TGCAGTGCTACCTGGGAGACCGGGACAGTGAACACTGAAGCTTTCTTT

v_gene: TRBV12-3/TRBV12-4
abundance: many
d_gene: TRBD1
j_gene: TRBJ1-2
CDR3aa: CASSKDENRGPGGGYTF
CDR3nt: TGTGCCAGCAGTAAAGATGAGAACAGGGGGCCAGGGGGTGGCTACACCTTC

v_gene: TRBV4-1
abundance: few
d_gene: -
j_gene: TRBJ1-3
CDR3aa: CASSQYRRDPEAGNTIYF
CDR3nt: TGCGCCAGCAGCCAATATAGACGGGACCCGGAGGCAGGAAACACCATATATTTT

v_gene: TRBV11-2
abundance: many
d_gene: -
j_gene: TRBJ1-1
CDR3aa: CASRFTGGGTEAFF
CDR3nt: TGTGCCAGCAGGTTCACGGGGGGAGGGACTGAAGCTTTCTTT

v_gene: TRBV12-3/TRBV12-4
abundance: -
d_gene: TRBD1
j_gene: TRBJ2-7
CDR3aa: CASSPTWSDRGINEQYF
CDR3nt: TGTGCCAGCAGCCCAACTTGGTCGGACAGGGGGATTAACGAGCAGTACTTC